A selection of T cell receptor beta chains follows, all from one sample in a study of blood T cell repertoires in COVID-19. Clones were sequenced by immunoSEQ multiplex PCR, and TCRdb holds only the in-frame ones, with some missing. The sample lists about 370,000 clones; just over 90% were seen once. The sample consisted of PBMCs or T cells enriched from blood (not recorded which). The receptor set was obtained from a woman aged 40 to 50 who had been exposed to COVID-19. Each CDR3 is given with its conserved first and last residue. A D gene is named only where the DNA matches it firmly. Some rows mark clone size as missing; the rest say once, few, many or name a class of expanded clone.

cdr3_aa: CASQTGITEAFF
cdr3_nt: TGTGCCAGCCAAACAGGGATAACTGAAGCTTTCTTT
cdr3_length: 12
v_call: TRBV6-5
j_call: TRBJ1-1
d_call: .
clone_size: .

cdr3_aa: CASGQGIETQYF
cdr3_nt: TGTGCCAGCGGGCAGGGGATCGAGACCCAGTACTTC
cdr3_length: 12
v_call: TRBV5-8
j_call: TRBJ2-5
d_call: .
clone_size: .

cdr3_aa: CASSLDARGRNTIYF
cdr3_nt: TGTGCCAGCAGTTTAGATGCCAGGGGGCGAAACACCATATATTTT
cdr3_length: 15
v_call: TRBV28
j_call: TRBJ1-3
d_call: TRBD1
clone_size: .

cdr3_aa: CAWSFPRGGSSGYTF
cdr3_nt: TGTGCCTGGAGCTTCCCCCGGGGGGGTTCATCTGGCTACACCTTC
cdr3_length: 15
v_call: TRBV30
j_call: TRBJ1-2
d_call: .
clone_size: .

cdr3_aa: CASSSPSDRPSYNSPLHF
cdr3_nt: TGTGCCAGCAGTTCCCCCAGCGACAGGCCCTCCTATAATTCACCCCTCCACTTT
cdr3_length: 18
v_call: TRBV27
j_call: TRBJ1-6
d_call: .
clone_size: .

cdr3_aa: CASSPAPGQGLAGELFF
cdr3_nt: TGCGCCAGCAGTCCGGCTCCGGGACAGGGTTTGGCCGGGGAGCTGTTTTTT
cdr3_length: 17
v_call: TRBV5-1
j_call: TRBJ2-2
d_call: TRBD1
clone_size: .

cdr3_aa: CASSYPGGDTQYF
cdr3_nt: TGTGCCAGCAGCTATCCCGGCGGAGATACGCAGTATTTT
cdr3_length: 13
v_call: TRBV7-3
j_call: TRBJ2-3
d_call: .
clone_size: .

cdr3_aa: CASSPQGPRGTEAFF
cdr3_nt: TGTGCCAGCTCACCACAAGGGCCCAGGGGCACCGAAGCTTTCTTT
cdr3_length: 15
v_call: TRBV18
j_call: TRBJ1-1
d_call: .
clone_size: .

cdr3_aa: CASSATGGTNYGYTF
cdr3_nt: TGTGCCAGCAGCGCTACAGGGGGCACTAACTATGGCTACACCTTC
cdr3_length: 15
v_call: TRBV9
j_call: TRBJ1-2
d_call: TRBD1
clone_size: .

cdr3_aa: CASSPDGRAADTQYF
cdr3_nt: TGTGCCAGCAGCCCCGATGGCAGGGCTGCAGATACGCAGTATTTT
cdr3_length: 15
v_call: TRBV7-3
j_call: TRBJ2-3
d_call: .
clone_size: few

cdr3_aa: CASSDPGSSTDTQYF
cdr3_nt: TGTGCCAGCAGTGACCCGGGATCTAGCACAGATACGCAGTATTTT
cdr3_length: 15
v_call: TRBV25-1
j_call: TRBJ2-3
d_call: .
clone_size: .

cdr3_aa: CATSVSQGPVNSNQPQHF
cdr3_nt: TGTGCCACCAGTGTCAGCCAGGGTCCGGTGAATAGCAATCAGCCCCAGCATTTT
cdr3_length: 18
v_call: TRBV24-1
j_call: TRBJ1-5
d_call: .
clone_size: .

cdr3_aa: CASSLSNQPQHF
cdr3_nt: TGTGCCAGCAGCTTATCTAATCAGCCCCAGCATTTT
cdr3_length: 12
v_call: TRBV13
j_call: TRBJ1-5
d_call: .
clone_size: .

cdr3_aa: CASSQQGAKTF
cdr3_nt: TGTGCCAGCAGCCAACAGGGGGCAAAGACCTTC
cdr3_length: 11
v_call: TRBV3-1/TRBV3-2
j_call: TRBJ1-2
d_call: TRBD1
clone_size: few

cdr3_aa: CATSDTGGRETQYF
cdr3_nt: TGTGCCACCAGTGACACAGGGGGCAGGGAGACCCAGTACTTC
cdr3_length: 14
v_call: TRBV24-1
j_call: TRBJ2-5
d_call: TRBD1
clone_size: once

cdr3_aa: CASTGQGLSDQPQHF
cdr3_nt: TGTGCCAGCACTGGACAGGGATTATCGGATCAGCCCCAGCATTTT
cdr3_length: 15
v_call: TRBV2
j_call: TRBJ1-5
d_call: TRBD1
clone_size: .

cdr3_aa: CAIRRGGGQTQYF
cdr3_nt: TGTGCCATCAGGAGGGGAGGGGGACAGACCCAGTACTTC
cdr3_length: 13
v_call: TRBV10-3
j_call: TRBJ2-5
d_call: .
clone_size: .

cdr3_aa: CASSSRQGDSPLHF
cdr3_nt: TGTGCCAGCAGCTCAAGACAGGGGGATTCACCCCTCCACTTT
cdr3_length: 14
v_call: TRBV5-6
j_call: TRBJ1-6
d_call: TRBD1
clone_size: .

cdr3_aa: CASSRSPGHRNYGYTF
cdr3_nt: TGTGCCAGCAGTCGATCCCCGGGACATAGAAACTATGGCTACACCTTC
cdr3_length: 16
v_call: TRBV27
j_call: TRBJ1-2
d_call: .
clone_size: .

cdr3_aa: CASSPGAFNQPQHF
cdr3_nt: TGTGCCAGCTCACCAGGGGCTTTCAATCAGCCCCAGCATTTT
cdr3_length: 14
v_call: TRBV18
j_call: TRBJ1-5
d_call: .
clone_size: .

cdr3_aa: CASSPGQGYGYTF
cdr3_nt: TGTGCCAGCAGTCCGGGACAGGGGTATGGCTACACCTTC
cdr3_length: 13
v_call: TRBV12-3/TRBV12-4
j_call: TRBJ1-2
d_call: TRBD1
clone_size: once

cdr3_aa: CASSYIRGRDSPLHF
cdr3_nt: TGTGCCAGCAGTTATATCAGGGGGCGAGATTCACCCCTCCACTTT
cdr3_length: 15
v_call: TRBV6-5
j_call: TRBJ1-6
d_call: TRBD1
clone_size: .

cdr3_aa: CASSLLPSGGLRDEQFF
cdr3_nt: TGTGCCAGCAGCTTACTCCCCTCGGGAGGGCTCAGGGATGAGCAGTTCTTC
cdr3_length: 17
v_call: TRBV7-9
j_call: TRBJ2-1
d_call: TRBD2
clone_size: .

cdr3_aa: CASSNSRSSYNEQFF
cdr3_nt: TGTGCCAGTAGTAATAGCCGTAGCTCCTACAATGAGCAGTTCTTC
cdr3_length: 15
v_call: TRBV19
j_call: TRBJ2-1
d_call: .
clone_size: .

cdr3_aa: CASSEWGIRDKRSQPQHF
cdr3_nt: TGCGCCAGCAGTGAGTGGGGAATCCGGGACAAGAGAAGTCAGCCCCAGCATTTT
cdr3_length: 18
v_call: TRBV10-2
j_call: TRBJ1-5
d_call: .
clone_size: .

cdr3_aa: CASRPTSGGDLYEQYF
cdr3_nt: TGCGCCAGCAGACCCACTAGCGGGGGAGACCTTTACGAGCAGTACTTC
cdr3_length: 16
v_call: TRBV23-1
j_call: TRBJ2-7
d_call: TRBD2
clone_size: .

cdr3_aa: CASSLYGGLAEAFF
cdr3_nt: TGTGCCAGCAGCTTGTACGGGGGGCTAGCTGAAGCTTTCTTT
cdr3_length: 14
v_call: TRBV5-8
j_call: TRBJ1-1
d_call: .
clone_size: .

cdr3_aa: CASSGLTGTLSSPLHF
cdr3_nt: TGTGCCAGCAGTGGCCTTACCGGGACACTTTCTTCACCCCTCCACTTT
cdr3_length: 16
v_call: TRBV25-1
j_call: TRBJ1-6
d_call: .
clone_size: .

cdr3_aa: CASSYIQYEQFF
cdr3_nt: TGTGCCAGCAGTTACATCCAATATGAGCAGTTCTTC
cdr3_length: 12
v_call: TRBV6-2/TRBV6-3
j_call: TRBJ2-1
d_call: .
clone_size: few

cdr3_aa: CSGGRHSGNHGYTF
cdr3_nt: TGCAGCGGGGGTCGACACTCAGGGAACCATGGCTACACCTTC
cdr3_length: 14
v_call: TRBV29-1
j_call: TRBJ1-2
d_call: .
clone_size: few

cdr3_aa: CASSDPGRGGELFF
cdr3_nt: TGCGCCAGCAGTGATCCGGGGAGGGGCGGGGAGCTGTTTTTT
cdr3_length: 14
v_call: TRBV10-1
j_call: TRBJ2-2
d_call: TRBD2
clone_size: .

cdr3_aa: CASSVGAGGFNTEAFF
cdr3_nt: TGTGCCAGCAGTGTAGGGGCAGGGGGTTTTAACACTGAAGCTTTCTTT
cdr3_length: 16
v_call: TRBV7-9
j_call: TRBJ1-1
d_call: TRBD1
clone_size: .

cdr3_aa: CASSQLAGGGDTQYF
cdr3_nt: TGTGCCAGCAGCCAACTAGCGGGGGGGGGAGATACGCAGTATTTT
cdr3_length: 15
v_call: TRBV4-2
j_call: TRBJ2-3
d_call: TRBD2
clone_size: .

cdr3_aa: CASSLDSNYGYTF
cdr3_nt: TGTGCCAGCAGCTTGGACAGTAACTATGGCTACACCTTC
cdr3_length: 13
v_call: TRBV5-6
j_call: TRBJ1-2
d_call: .
clone_size: .

cdr3_aa: CAIGKTLGQGSIYGYTF
cdr3_nt: TGTGCCATCGGAAAGACCCTGGGACAGGGGTCTATCTATGGCTACACCTTC
cdr3_length: 17
v_call: TRBV10-3
j_call: TRBJ1-2
d_call: TRBD1
clone_size: .

cdr3_aa: CASSHTGDTGELFF
cdr3_nt: TGCGCCAGCAGTCATACCGGGGACACCGGGGAGCTGTTTTTT
cdr3_length: 14
v_call: TRBV10-2
j_call: TRBJ2-2
d_call: .
clone_size: .

cdr3_aa: CASSLQGRYEQYF
cdr3_nt: TGTGCCAGCAGTTTGCAGGGAAGGTACGAGCAGTACTTC
cdr3_length: 13
v_call: TRBV12-3/TRBV12-4
j_call: TRBJ2-7
d_call: .
clone_size: .

cdr3_aa: CASSPESADPDTQYF
cdr3_nt: TGTGCCAGCAGCCCCGAATCGGCGGATCCAGATACGCAGTATTTT
cdr3_length: 15
v_call: TRBV7-9
j_call: TRBJ2-3
d_call: .
clone_size: .

cdr3_aa: CASSTGGGKTQYF
cdr3_nt: TGTGCCAGCAGTACAGGGGGCGGAAAGACCCAGTACTTC
cdr3_length: 13
v_call: TRBV2
j_call: TRBJ2-5
d_call: TRBD1
clone_size: once

cdr3_aa: CASSPQGNNYGYTF
cdr3_nt: TGTGCCAGCTCACCTCAGGGGAACAACTATGGCTACACCTTC
cdr3_length: 14
v_call: TRBV18
j_call: TRBJ1-2
d_call: .
clone_size: .

cdr3_aa: CASSQALGRLADYNEQFF
cdr3_nt: TGCGCCAGCAGCCAAGCTCTCGGTAGACTAGCGGATTACAATGAGCAGTTCTTC
cdr3_length: 18
v_call: TRBV4-1
j_call: TRBJ2-1
d_call: TRBD2
clone_size: .

cdr3_aa: CASSMGDRIYGYTF
cdr3_nt: TGTGCCAGTAGTATGGGGGACAGGATCTATGGCTACACCTTC
cdr3_length: 14
v_call: TRBV19
j_call: TRBJ1-2
d_call: TRBD1
clone_size: few

cdr3_aa: CASSELFGYTF
cdr3_nt: TGTGCCAGCAGTGAACTCTTCGGCTACACCTTC
cdr3_length: 11
v_call: TRBV2
j_call: TRBJ1-2
d_call: .
clone_size: .

cdr3_aa: CASSISTSPPGNTIYF
cdr3_nt: TGTGCCAGTAGTATATCGACATCCCCGCCTGGAAACACCATATATTTT
cdr3_length: 16
v_call: TRBV19
j_call: TRBJ1-3
d_call: .
clone_size: .

cdr3_aa: CASSQLGGNTEAFF
cdr3_nt: TGTGCCAGCAGCCAACTGGGGGGGAACACTGAAGCTTTCTTT
cdr3_length: 14
v_call: TRBV14
j_call: TRBJ1-1
d_call: .
clone_size: .

cdr3_aa: CASSEWGGNEQFF
cdr3_nt: TGTGCCAGCAGTGAATGGGGGGGTAATGAGCAGTTCTTC
cdr3_length: 13
v_call: TRBV2
j_call: TRBJ2-1
d_call: TRBD2
clone_size: .

cdr3_aa: CASSQQTGTGPTYEQYF
cdr3_nt: TGCGCCAGCAGTCAACAAACCGGGACAGGGCCTACCTACGAGCAGTACTTC
cdr3_length: 17
v_call: TRBV23-1
j_call: TRBJ2-7
d_call: TRBD1
clone_size: .

cdr3_aa: CASSQESNTEAFF
cdr3_nt: TGTGCCAGCAGCCAGGAATCGAACACTGAAGCTTTCTTT
cdr3_length: 13
v_call: TRBV5-5
j_call: TRBJ1-1
d_call: .
clone_size: .

cdr3_aa: CASSLGGSGGTYEQYF
cdr3_nt: TGTGCCAGCAGCTTAGGTGGTAGCGGGGGGACCTACGAGCAGTACTTC
cdr3_length: 16
v_call: TRBV7-2
j_call: TRBJ2-7
d_call: TRBD2
clone_size: .

cdr3_aa: CASSRYRVSYQGTQYF
cdr3_nt: TGTGCCAGCAGCCGATACAGGGTGTCGTACCAAGGGACCCAGTACTTC
cdr3_length: 16
v_call: TRBV5-8
j_call: TRBJ2-5
d_call: .
clone_size: .

cdr3_aa: CASSEPDRPNTEAFF
cdr3_nt: TGTGCCAGCAGTGAACCGGACAGACCGAACACTGAAGCTTTCTTT
cdr3_length: 15
v_call: TRBV25-1
j_call: TRBJ1-1
d_call: .
clone_size: .

cdr3_aa: CASSPLYRDSEAFF
cdr3_nt: TGTGCCAGCTCACCCCTATACCGGGACAGTGAAGCTTTCTTT
cdr3_length: 14
v_call: TRBV18
j_call: TRBJ1-1
d_call: TRBD1
clone_size: .

cdr3_aa: CAWSRQGPGELFF
cdr3_nt: TGTGCCTGGAGTCGGCAGGGGCCCGGGGAGCTGTTTTTT
cdr3_length: 13
v_call: TRBV30
j_call: TRBJ2-2
d_call: .
clone_size: .

cdr3_aa: CASSQYGTGSTDTQYF
cdr3_nt: TGTGCCAGCAGCCAATATGGGACAGGGAGCACAGATACGCAGTATTTT
cdr3_length: 16
v_call: TRBV14
j_call: TRBJ2-3
d_call: TRBD1
clone_size: .

cdr3_aa: CASSVGSSGRSATQYF
cdr3_nt: TGTGCCAGCAGCGTAGGATCTAGCGGGAGATCGGCTACGCAGTATTTT
cdr3_length: 16
v_call: TRBV9
j_call: TRBJ2-3
d_call: TRBD2
clone_size: .

cdr3_aa: CASSQEQRSYTGELFF
cdr3_nt: TGTGCCAGCAGCCAAGAGCAGAGGTCTTACACCGGGGAGCTGTTTTTT
cdr3_length: 16
v_call: TRBV3-1/TRBV3-2
j_call: TRBJ2-2
d_call: .
clone_size: .

cdr3_aa: CASSSKLLAGAPTGELFF
cdr3_nt: TGCGCCAGCAGCTCCAAACTACTAGCGGGAGCCCCCACCGGGGAGCTGTTTTTT
cdr3_length: 18
v_call: TRBV5-1
j_call: TRBJ2-2
d_call: TRBD2
clone_size: .

cdr3_aa: CATSNPRQGSYNEQFF
cdr3_nt: TGTGCCACCAGCAACCCCAGACAGGGATCCTACAATGAGCAGTTCTTC
cdr3_length: 16
v_call: TRBV15
j_call: TRBJ2-1
d_call: TRBD1
clone_size: .

cdr3_aa: CASSLTTGSEAFF
cdr3_nt: TGTGCCAGCAGCTTAACAACGGGATCTGAAGCTTTCTTT
cdr3_length: 13
v_call: TRBV7-9
j_call: TRBJ1-1
d_call: .
clone_size: .

cdr3_aa: CASSPRGAANYGYTF
cdr3_nt: TGTGCCAGCAGCCCCCGCGGGGCCGCTAACTATGGCTACACCTTC
cdr3_length: 15
v_call: TRBV2
j_call: TRBJ1-2
d_call: .
clone_size: .